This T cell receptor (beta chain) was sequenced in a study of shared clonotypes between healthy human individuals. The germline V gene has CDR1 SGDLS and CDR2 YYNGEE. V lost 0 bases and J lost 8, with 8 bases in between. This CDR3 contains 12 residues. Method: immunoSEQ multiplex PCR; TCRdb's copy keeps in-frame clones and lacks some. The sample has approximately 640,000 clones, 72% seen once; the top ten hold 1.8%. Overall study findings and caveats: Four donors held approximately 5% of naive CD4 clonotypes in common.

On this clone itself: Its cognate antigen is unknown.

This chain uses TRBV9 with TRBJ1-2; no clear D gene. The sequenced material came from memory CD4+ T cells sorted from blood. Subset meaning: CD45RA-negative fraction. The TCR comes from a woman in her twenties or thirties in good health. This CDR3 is CASSVDVSGYTF. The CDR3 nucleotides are TGTGCCAGCAGCGTAGATGTGTCCGGCTACACCTTC.